Listed below are T cell receptor beta chains from one sample, sequenced in a study of cytomegalovirus exposure and HLA in healthy donors. TCRdb keeps only in-frame clones here, not all; method: immunoSEQ multiplex PCR. This table holds 55,000 to 70,000 clones, 65% to 80% found once. The sample consisted of PBMCs. All receptors derive from a man aged 35 to 55 in good health and CMV-seropositive. CDR3s leave out the opening cysteine and the closing phenylalanine or tryptophan. The order of the fields is V gene, CDR3 protein.

>TRBV2
ASSPPPTGEGYT
>TRBV4-2
ASSQADSLSYNEQF
>TRBV7-9
ASSLAITYEQF
>TRBV6-5
ASSSQTGDYGYT
>TRBV29-1
SVDGVGGGSSYNEQF
>TRBV5-5
ASSLRQLPHQPQH
>TRBV5-1
ASTIGGTANTGELF
>TRBV6-1
ASSNRGRNTEAF
>TRBV25-1
ASGQQVGELF
>TRBV6-5
ASSYSSGRYYGYT
>TRBV19
ASSRGDSFNEQF
>TRBV2
ASGGGTEAF
>TRBV25-1
ASSEARLYQETQY
>TRBV16
ASSRFLAGAREQY
>TRBV11-2
ASSSRLAGVSGETQY
>TRBV10-3
AISDHSGRGNEQF
>TRBV7-9
ASSSDRRLHEQY
>TRBV30
AWTDGRLGGVNEQF
>TRBV6-6
ASSYGEAGGLNEQF
>TRBV11-3
ASSFGQGDTEAF
>TRBV14
ASSQGRAGYEFRETQY
>TRBV6-5
ASRGASETQY
>TRBV27
ASRTSGYSTDTQY
>TRBV6-4
ASNPTGDSGSYNEQF
>TRBV6-1
ASSEEGLSYGYT
>TRBV7-2
ASSPGGSGIDYGYT
>TRBV18
ASSPRLARYRVTDTQY
>TRBV23-1
ASKGDRYREQF
>TRBV7-2
ASSTRTGMGSPLH
>TRBV20-1
SAKTDRASS
>TRBV4-3
ASSQGTGHYGYT
>TRBV27
ASSPDRGHLS
>TRBV12-5
ASGLATVPWDTIY
>TRBV30
ARDGGTTNEKLF
>TRBV29-1
SAQQGYYGYT
>TRBV4-2
ASSQVSTVEHGYT
>TRBV2
ASRGVDYSNQPQH
>TRBV15
ATSRDRRTGGGGNQPQH
>TRBV27
ASSAGTVGDYGYT
>TRBV4-1
ASSQKPGDPYNSPLH
>TRBV9
ASSVAGSSPSSTDTQY
>TRBV18
ASSIQGDYGYT
>TRBV4-2
ASSQLGLAGSNTGELF
>TRBV6-1
ASRPTSGGADTQY